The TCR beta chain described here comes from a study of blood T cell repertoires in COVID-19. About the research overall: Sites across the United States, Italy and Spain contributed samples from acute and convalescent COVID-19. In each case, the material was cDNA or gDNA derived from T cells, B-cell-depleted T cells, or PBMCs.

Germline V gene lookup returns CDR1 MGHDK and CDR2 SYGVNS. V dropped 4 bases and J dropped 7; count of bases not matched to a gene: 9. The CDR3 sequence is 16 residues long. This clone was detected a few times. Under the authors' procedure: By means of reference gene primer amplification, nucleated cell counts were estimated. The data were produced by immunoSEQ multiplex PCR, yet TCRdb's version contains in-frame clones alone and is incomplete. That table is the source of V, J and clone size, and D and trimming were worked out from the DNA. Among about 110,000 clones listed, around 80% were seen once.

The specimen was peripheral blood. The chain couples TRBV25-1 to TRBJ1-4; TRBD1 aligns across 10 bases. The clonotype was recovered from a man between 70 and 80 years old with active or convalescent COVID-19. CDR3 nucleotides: TGTGCCAGCAGTGCCGGGACAGGGGAGTTTAGTGAAAAACTGTTTTTT. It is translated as CASSAGTGEFSEKLFF.